Each of the 5 T cell receptor beta chains below was sequenced from the same sample in a study of OX40 agonist ivuxolimab in advanced cancers. The library was produced with the immunoSEQ multiplex PCR assay. This is the immuneACCESS table as TCRdb keeps it, with only in-frame sequences that have V and J called. A part of the clones is gone; compared with another copy, unresolved V genes explain less than half, and the rest is unexplained. Within this sample are some 80,000 clones, with about 90% of them counted one time only. The biggest ten clones account for around 0.54% of the sample. Source: CD4+ or CD8+ T cells sorted from blood, taken in a trial of the OX40 agonist ivuxolimab. The receptors were sampled from an adult with an advanced solid tumor such as melanoma, head and neck, liver or kidney cancer.

This clone was picked up a small number of times. V is TRBV7-2 and J is TRBJ2-7; TRBD2 aligns across 8 bases. This CDR3 has 15 residues. The germline V gene encodes CDR1 SGHTA and CDR2 FQGNSA. V shed 0 bases, J shed 6 bases, and the junction held 7 bases outside the gene matches. CDR3 bases: TGTGCCAGCAGCTTAGCGATGAGCGGGGGTGCCGAGCAGTACTTC. Translating gives CASSLAMSGGAEQYF.

The V and J genes are TRBV28 and TRBJ1-2, with D hard to call. In germline, CDR1 is MDHEN, CDR2 SYDVKM. Trimming took off 8 bases at V and 2 bases at J, with 3 bases between the two ends. This CDR3 comprises 10 residues. Here the CDR3 reads CASFNYGYTF. The CDR3 DNA reads TGTGCCAGCTTCAACTATGGCTACACCTTC.

The chain links TRBV12-5 to TRBJ1-5, with D possibly being TRBD1 (6 bases). V shed 4 bases and J shed 4 bases, with 20 bases lying between them. This CDR3 comprises 17 residues. The germline gives CDR1 LGHNT, CDR2 FRNRAP. The CDR3 spells CASGSSRLDSTNQPQHF. The CDR3 DNA sequence: TGTGCTAGTGGTTCGAGCCGACTGGACAGCACGAATCAGCCCCAGCATTTT.

This clone came up once. The J gene is TRBJ2-3, the V gene TRBV19, with TRBD2 matching over 11 bases. The junction had 8 bases not matched to a gene; V was cut back by 3 bases and J by 6 bases. Germline CDR1 reads LNHDA; CDR2 reads SQIVND (reference sequence). The CDR3 totals 16 residues. The CDR3 sequence: CASSIQLAGVVDTQYF. The CDR3 bases are TGTGCCAGTAGTATCCAACTAGCGGGAGTTGTCGATACGCAGTATTTT.

On this clone: Sequence at one end of the junction differs from germline and may be a read error. This chain uses TRBV7-7 with TRBJ2-2, with 9 positions matching TRBD1. CDR1 SSHAT and CDR2 FNYEAQ come from the germline V gene (reference sequence). The length of the CDR3 is 16 residues. In nucleotides, the CDR3 is TGTGCTAGCAGCTTAGGGACAGGGATGGGAGCCGGGGAGCTGTTTTTT. Amino acid sequence: CASSLGTGMGAGELFF. The whole variable domain, remainder taken from reference TRBV7-7 and TRBJ2-2, is GAGVSQSPRYKVTKRGQDVTLRCDPISSHATLYWYQQALGQGPEFLTYFNYEAQPDKSGLPSDRFSAERPEGSISTLTIQRTEQRDSAMYRCASSLGTGMGAGELFFGEGSRLTVL.